The clone carrying this TCR beta chain appeared once. The sample comes from a study of blood T cell repertoires in COVID-19. Across the whole study: In each case, the material was cDNA or gDNA derived from T cells, B-cell-depleted T cells, or PBMCs.

V was pared by 4 bases and J by 9 bases, with 11 bases between. The CDR3 loop spans 12 amino acids. CDR1 and CDR2 from the germline V gene are SGHRS and YFSETQ. Original analysis: Scientists estimated how many nucleated cells there were by amplifying reference gene primers. Sequenced by immunoSEQ multiplex PCR; TCRdb stores in-frame clones only, minus some. V and J calls and clone size are copied from that table; D and trimming were computed from the DNA. The table lists about 240,000 clones, 80% to 85% of them singletons. The clonotype was recovered from a woman aged 55-69 years with active or convalescent COVID-19. The V and J genes are TRBV5-1 and TRBJ2-1; TRBD1 is a possible D gene (6 bases). Sequenced sample: peripheral blood. The chain's CDR3 is CASSRDIVEQFF. The CDR3 DNA follows: TGCGCCAGCAGCCGGGACATTGTTGAGCAGTTCTTC.